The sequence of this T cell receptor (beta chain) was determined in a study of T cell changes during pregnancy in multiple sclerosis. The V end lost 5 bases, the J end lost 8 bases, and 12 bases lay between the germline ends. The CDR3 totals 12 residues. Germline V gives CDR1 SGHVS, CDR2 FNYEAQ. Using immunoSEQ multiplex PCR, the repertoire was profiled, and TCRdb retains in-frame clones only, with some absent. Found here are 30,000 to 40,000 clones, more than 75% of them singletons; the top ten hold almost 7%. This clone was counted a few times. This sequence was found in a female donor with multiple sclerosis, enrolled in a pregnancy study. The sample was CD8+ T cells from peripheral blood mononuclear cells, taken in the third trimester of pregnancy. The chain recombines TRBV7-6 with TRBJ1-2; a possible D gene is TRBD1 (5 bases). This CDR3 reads CASSPDSSGYTF. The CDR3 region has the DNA TGTGCCAGCAGCCCAGACAGCAGCGGCTACACCTTC.